This TCR beta chain was sequenced for a study of T cell changes during pregnancy in multiple sclerosis. Assay: immunoSEQ multiplex PCR; the TCRdb copy retains only in-frame clones and omits some. Of roughly 74,000 clones in the sample, 80% to 90% were seen once. Germline-derived CDR1 and CDR2 are SGHAT and FQNNGV. This CDR3 comprises 15 residues. Losses at the gene ends were 5 bases for V and 6 bases for J; bases not matched to a gene: 9. The source was peripheral blood, collected before pregnancy. The sequence derives from a female donor with multiple sclerosis, enrolled in a pregnancy study. V and J are TRBV11-2 and TRBJ2-2, with TRBD1 matching over 7 bases. The CDR3 region has the DNA TGTGCCAGCAGCGCGCTTTTCCAGGGGGCCGGGGAGCTGTTTTTT. Amino acids: CASSALFQGAGELFF. Full variable domain (missing parts from reference TRBV11-2 and TRBJ2-2): EAGVAQSPRYKIIEKRQSVAFWCNPISGHATLYWYQQILGQGPKLLIQFQNNGVVDDSQLPKDRFSAERLKGVDSTLKIQPAKLEDSAVYLCASSALFQGAGELFFGEGSRLTVL.